This entry features one TCR beta chain sequence. This receptor's antigen is unknown. No base qualities exist here, and no much larger clone lies one base off it. The collaborating institutions used their own protocols to collect whole blood in K2EDTA tubes. For TCRbeta analysis, collaborators shipped samples as frozen whole blood, isolated PBMCs, or DNA extracted from either of those sample types. TCRbeta CDR3 regions were amplified from genomic DNA by means of the immunoSEQ Assay, a bias-controlled multiplex PCR. In the paper's pipeline: The number of nucleated cells in each sample was estimated by amplification of reference gene primers within the assay. To quantify the absolute abundance of each unique TCRbeta CDR3 rearrangement, sequence reads were collapsed and filtered. For each sample, productive Simpson clonality was calculated as the square root of Simpson's diversity index across productive rearrangements. Imported from immuneACCESS, the table was reduced by TCRdb to in-frame sequences with V and J called. These copies leave out some clones; in studies compared against another copy, an unresolved V gene accounts for under half, and the cause of the remainder is not known. The DNA was the basis for D and trimming; V, J and clone size are from that table. The sample table records around 25,000 clones; under 85% of these occur just once. The biggest ten clones account for around two thirds of the sample.

The data were obtained in a study of blood T cell repertoires in COVID-19 (dated by TCRdb to 2018 to 2021). The study in broad terms: Samples from collaborators originated in the United States, Italy and Spain and spanned both the acute and convalescent phases of COVID-19. HLA class I and class II types, where available, came from metadata supplied by the sample provider rather than from assay-based typing. The repertoires were released in a freely available public database intended as a resource for research on the immune response to SARS-CoV-2. Deeply sampled blood TCRbeta repertoires from subjects exposed to, actively infected with, or recovered from COVID-19 were included in the dataset. The material from the prospective study consisted of cDNA or gDNA derived from T cells, B-cell-depleted T cells, or PBMCs. Nearly every sample came with metadata listing a de-identified subject ID, COVID-19 status, age in years and sex. Samples were obtained from the ongoing ImmuneRACE study (first 160 participants) and from 1,254 subjects provided by 6 global collaborators. The research as a whole found: The amount of clinical and demographic metadata varied by source and participant and was provided uncurated.

For CDR1 and CDR2, the germline V gene (reference sequence) lists MNHEY and SMNVEV. V is pared back by 3 bases and J by 3 bases, with 8 bases lying between the germline termini. Reading from cysteine to phenylalanine, the CDR3 counts 13 amino acids. Of all the DNA, just the CDR3 is kept, 39 bases in frame from base 1. The chain joins TRBV27 to TRBJ1-2; 5 matching bases give a weak D call of TRBD1. The sequence was collected from a man between 70 and 80 years old with acute or convalescent COVID-19. The sequenced sample was peripheral blood. CDR3 sequence: CASSFGGYYGYTF. The DNA is TGTGCCAGCAGTTTCGGGGGGTACTATGGCTACACCTTC.